This T cell receptor beta chain is from a study of breast tumors, draining lymph nodes, adjacent tissues. In its sample, this clonotype was seen a few times. Its specificity is unknown. A much larger clone differs by one base, so this may be a read error. TCRdb processed the multiplex PCR reads anew with MiXCR; each CDR3 protein has one entry. The sample yields about 200,000 distinct CDR3 sequences, nearly 35% seen once. CDR3 length equals 11 residues. The germline gives CDR1 DFQATT, CDR2 SNEGSKA (reference sequence). General observations from the study: Findings are consistent with lymph node origin and intratumoral expansion of most tumor T cells. Compared with lymph nodes, tumors were less diverse; compared with nontumor tissue, more. Tumor and nontumor repertoires were significantly more similar in luminal-like than in basal-like breast cancer. Data only fit, rather than demonstrated, lymph node origin of most tumor T cells.

The lymph nodes were axillary draining lymph nodes from breast cancer patients. The sequence came from a female donor with breast cancer. Some clones in this sample may be carry-over from other donors' samples. Sequences were obtained from axillary lymph node tissue. The chain uses TRBV20-1 and TRBJ1-6; D is undetermined. CDR3 DNA: TGCAGTGCTAGGGGTAATTCACCCCTCCCCTTT. Amino acid sequence: CSARGNSPLPF.